This T cell receptor (beta chain) is drawn from a study of TIL therapy for anti-PD-1-resistant metastatic lung cancer. For the study at large: By whole-exome sequencing, median non-synonymous tumor mutation burden was around 1.4 mutations per megabase.

Study conclusions and caveats: Treatment-naive, never-smoker and oncogene-addicted patients were overrepresented in this highly selected cohort.

Time point here: pre-treatment sample, taken before nivolumab and TIL therapy. Adults with stage 4 NSCLC were enrolled in a phase I trial. On this clone itself: Its antigen is unidentified.

The libraries were made with immunoSEQ v3. Survey-level samples got approximately 1.8 million read pairs; deep-level samples got about 5-6.5 million. The protocol was immunoSEQ multiplex PCR, while the TCRdb copy is restricted to in-frame clones and leaves out a portion. The sample shows tens of thousands of clones, roughly 85% of them seen only once. The starting material was blood, obtained at baseline. The clonotype comes from a man aged 65-85 years with non-small cell lung cancer.

CDR3 nucleotides: TGCAGCGTTTCCCACGGCGGGGAGAACACTGAAGCTTTCTTT. Translation: CSVSHGGENTEAFF. V gene TRBV29-1 combines with J gene TRBJ1-1, with D uncertain. This CDR3 has 14 residues. CDR1 and CDR2 (germline): SQVTM, ANQGSEA. V was clipped by 5 bases and J by 1 base, with 14 bases between them.